The 14 T cell receptor beta chains below were found in one sample sequenced in a study of identical twins. TCRdb processed the 5' RACE reads anew with MiXCR; each CDR3 protein has one entry. The data contain 270,000 or so distinct CDR3 sequences, about 8% of them singletons. These data were likewise used in another study, on yellow fever vaccine responses in identical twins.

The material sequenced was CD8+ T cells sorted from blood. All receptors come from a young woman in good health.

V usage is TRBV10-1 and J usage is TRBJ2-7; 10 bases are shared with TRBD1. Germline V lookup: CDR1 WNHNN, CDR2 SYGVQD (reference sequence). Trimming cost V 3 bases and J 6 bases; bases outside gene matches: 11. The CDR3 is made up of 16 amino acids. DNA of the CDR3: TGCGCCAGCAGTGACGACCCCGGGACAGGGGTAGGCGAGCAGTACTTC. Translated, it gives CASSDDPGTGVGEQYF.

There are many counts of this clonotype. The chain couples TRBV20-1 to TRBJ2-1; D unresolved. The germline V and J ends were trimmed by 4 bases and 8 bases, with 6 bases remaining between them. Germline values: CDR1 DFQATT, CDR2 SNEGSKA (reference sequence). There are 10 residues in the CDR3. Here the CDR3 DNA reads TGCAGTGCTATTGGGCATGAGCAGTTCTTC. Translation gives CSAIGHEQFF.

V gene TRBV3-1 combines with J gene TRBJ2-1; D unresolved. V was shortened by 4 bases and J by 8 bases, with 9 bases between the two germline ends. Germline lookup yields CDR1 LGHDT and CDR2 YNNKEL (reference sequence). CDR3 length: 12 amino acids. The CDR3, as DNA: TGTGCCAGCAGCCGTTTCCGGGATGAGCAGTTCTTC. The encoded protein is CASSRFRDEQFF.

The chain couples TRBV4-1 to TRBJ2-7; weak D call: TRBD1 (6 bases). Trimming took off 3 bases at V and 4 bases at J, with 13 bases between the two ends. The germline V gene encodes CDR1 MGHRA and CDR2 YSYEKL. CDR3 size: 14 residues. CDR3 nucleotide sequence: TGCGCCAGCAGCCAGATCCGGGACAAGTACGAGCAGTACTTC. This codes for CASSQIRDKYEQYF.

This clonotype was seen many times. The rearrangement links TRBV27 to TRBJ2-1, with D perhaps matching TRBD1 (5 bases). The CDR3 runs to 14 residues. The germline gives CDR1 MNHEY, CDR2 SMNVEV (reference sequence). Trimming stripped 2 bases from V and 6 bases from J, with 11 bases between. The CDR3 DNA reads as TGTGCCAGCAGTTTAAGGGGTCTTGCCAATGAGCAGTTCTTC. This translates into CASSLRGLANEQFF.

This sequence joins TRBV7-2 and TRBJ2-7; unclear D gene. V dropped 1 base and J dropped 1 base, with 8 bases sitting between them. CDR3 length equals 14 residues. The germline V gene encodes CDR1 SGHTA and CDR2 FQGNSA. CDR3 in DNA: TGTGCCAGCAGCTTAGGGGCACTATCCTACGAGCAGTACTTC. Translated: CASSLGALSYEQYF.

This clonotype was found a few times. The chain uses TRBV20-1 and TRBJ1-1; 7 nucleotides align to TRBD1. CDR3 length equals 13 residues. Germline loops: CDR1 DFQATT, CDR2 SNEGSKA (reference sequence). V gave up 3 bases and J gave up 5 bases; unmatched junction bases: 6. As DNA, the CDR3 is TGCAGTGCTAGCCCGACAGGGTATACTGAAGCTTTCTTT. Its protein is CSASPTGYTEAFF.

This clonotype was detected ten times or more. CDR3 protein: CASSGDRLAGADTQYF. The CDR3 DNA is TGTGCCAGCAGCGGGGACAGACTAGCGGGAGCAGATACGCAGTATTTT. This sequence joins TRBV9 and TRBJ2-3; 12 positions agree with TRBD2. The CDR3 is 16 residues long. Per the germline V gene, CDR1 is SGDLS and CDR2 is YYNGEE. The J segment lost 4 bases and the V segment lost 3 bases, leaving 6 bases of the junction unmatched.

There are many counts of this clonotype. The V and J genes are TRBV7-6 and TRBJ1-1, with a possible D match to TRBD1 (6 bases). The CDR3 is 13 residues long. Trimming pared 1 base from V and 7 bases from J, leaving 10 bases between. Germline V gene data show CDR1 as SGHVS and CDR2 as FNYEAQ. The CDR3 reads CASSLGEGVEAFF. DNA for the CDR3: TGTGCCAGCAGCTTAGGAGAGGGGGTTGAAGCTTTCTTT.

This clonotype was found a few times. The chain links TRBV20-1 to TRBJ2-3; D is perhaps TRBD1 or TRBD2 (6 bases each). Germline assignment: CDR1 DFQATT and CDR2 SNEGSKA (reference sequence). V gave up 4 bases and J gave up 6 bases, with 32 bases separating them. The CDR3 runs 19 residues. The CDR3 region has the DNA TGCAGTGCTACCGAGGGGGGCCCTGGGGGACGTTACTCTAGGGATACGCAGTATTTT. Residues: CSATEGGPGGRYSRDTQYF.

This clonotype came up many times. The gene calls are TRBV29-1 and TRBJ2-7; TRBD1 aligns across 7 bases. This CDR3 region has 13 residues. With 6 bases clipped from V and 4 bases from J, the junction kept 9 bases outside the gene matches. The germline V gene has CDR1 SQVTM and CDR2 ANQGSEA. CDR3 amino acids: CSVVTRDRYEQYF. For the CDR3, the DNA is TGCAGCGTAGTAACCCGGGACAGATACGAGCAGTACTTC.

J is TRBJ2-1 and V is TRBV6-1, with TRBD2 matching over 8 bases. Germline V lookup: CDR1 MNHNS, CDR2 SASEGT. Trimming cost V 7 bases and J 8 bases; bases outside gene matches: 10. This CDR3 contains 14 residues. The CDR3 spells CASIPAGGVDEQFF. The CDR3 DNA sequence: TGTGCCAGCATTCCGGCGGGGGGTGTAGATGAGCAGTTCTTC.

This clonotype was picked up a small number of times. The CDR3 DNA is TGCAGTGCTCGAAAGGGACTAGCGGGGGACTACGGGCAGCAGTACTTC. Its protein product is CSARKGLAGDYGQQYF. V usage is TRBV20-1 and J usage is TRBJ2-7; 14 bases align to TRBD2. CDR1 and CDR2 (germline): DFQATT, SNEGSKA (reference sequence). This CDR3 is built from 16 residues. V lost 5 bases, J lost 8 bases, and 14 bases stayed unmatched.

This clonotype has more than one count but fewer than ten. The chain joins TRBV10-3 to TRBJ2-2; D is uncertain. V lost 6 bases to trimming and J lost 4 bases, with 15 bases between them. The CDR3 contains 15 residues. Germline loops: CDR1 ENHRY, CDR2 SYGVKD. In DNA, the CDR3 is TGTGCCATCAGCCCCGGGCCCGAGGCCACCGGGGAGCTGTTTTTT. It translates to CAISPGPEATGELFF.